This T cell receptor (beta chain) is drawn from a study of blood T cells in healthy people across ages. Next came a second PCR, run for about 7 to 12 cycles, which used a sample-barcoded 5' primer along with a J-beta primer mix. TCRdb ran MiXCR on the 5' RACE reads and lists one entry per CDR3 protein. The sample comprises about 570,000 distinct CDR3 sequences, 27% of which are singletons, and approximately 17% rests with the top ten. Caucasian individuals from Russia who were healthy and aged roughly 6 to 95 acted as donors. Germline CDR1 and CDR2: SGDLS and YYNGEE. Trimming removed 3 bases from V and 8 bases from J, with 14 bases in between. The CDR3 is 13 amino acids. This clonotype was seen at least ten times.

This clonotype was sampled from a woman between 65 and 79 years old in good health. The sequenced sample consisted of blood. The chain combines TRBV9 with TRBJ1-2, with TRBD1 as a possible D gene (6 bases). CDR3 nucleotide sequence: TGTGCCAGCAGCGCCCAACAGGGAGAAGGCTACACCTTC. Residues: CASSAQQGEGYTF.